This T cell receptor (beta chain) was recorded in a study of blood T cell repertoires in COVID-19 (dated by TCRdb to the early 2020s). About the study as a whole: Collaborator samples came from the United States, Italy and Spain and covered acute and convalescent phases of COVID-19. The prospective study material was composed of cDNA or gDNA derived from T cells, B-cell-depleted T cells, or PBMCs. The dataset comprised deeply sampled blood TCRbeta repertoires from subjects exposed to, actively infected with, or recovered from COVID-19. The repertoires were released in a freely available public database intended as a resource for research on the immune response to SARS-CoV-2. The samples were drawn from two sources: the first 160 participants of the ongoing ImmuneRACE study, and over 950 subjects contributed by 6 global collaborators. Sample metadata almost always included a de-identified subject ID, COVID-19 status, age in years and sex. Where available, HLA class I and class II types were taken from metadata supplied by the sample provider and were not determined by assay-based typing. The paper as a whole reports these results and caveats: Clinical and demographic metadata were provided uncurated, with the amount varying by source and participant.

CDR1 and CDR2 were assigned from the germline V gene as KGHDR and SFDVKD. Spanning cysteine to phenylalanine, the CDR3 consists of 15 amino acids. Solely the CDR3 DNA is kept, with 45 bases framed from the first base. V and J are trimmed by 0 bases and 5 bases, and the gene matches miss 3 bases of the junction. In regard to this clone: Its antigen specificity is not known. No much larger clone is present one base from it, and per-base qualities are unavailable.

The immunoSEQ Assay, a bias-controlled multiplex PCR, was used to amplify TCRbeta CDR3 regions from genomic DNA. The original pipeline was this. Nucleated cell counts per sample were estimated from amplification of reference gene primers within the assay. To quantify the absolute abundance of each unique TCRbeta CDR3 rearrangement, sequence reads were collapsed and filtered. For each sample, productive Simpson clonality was calculated as the square root of Simpson's diversity index over productive rearrangements. Held by TCRdb, this immuneACCESS table contains in-frame sequences only and omits some clones. Under half of the omission traces to an unresolved V gene where checked; the cause of the rest is unknown. V, J and clone size are taken as reported in that table, and D and trimming were inferred from the DNA itself. Within this sample are about 180,000 clones, with about 87% of them counted one time only. The ten largest clones add up to under 0.65% of the sample.

In Seattle, one collaborating source enrolled patients while the infection was active and tracked those patients longitudinally over the course of disease. Collaborating institutions collected whole blood in K2EDTA tubes following their own protocols. For TCRbeta analysis, collaborators shipped samples as frozen whole blood, isolated PBMCs, or DNA extracted from either of those sample types. This chain joins TRBV24-1 to TRBJ1-2, and 9 junction bases match TRBD1. Sequencing used peripheral blood. This receptor was taken from a man between 60 and 75 years old with COVID-19, enrolled during active disease. The CDR3 reads CATSDLRDRVYGYTF. DNA sequence: TGTGCCACCAGTGATTTGCGGGACAGGGTATATGGCTACACCTTC.